Listed below are T cell receptor beta chains from one sample, sequenced in a study of blood T cell repertoires in COVID-19. Sequenced by immunoSEQ multiplex PCR; TCRdb stores in-frame clones only, minus some. The table includes fewer than 350,000 clones, roughly nine tenths detected once. The specimen was peripheral blood. The receptors derive from a woman younger than 45 with COVID-19, enrolled during active disease. Both conserved end residues are part of each CDR3. Fields, in order: V gene, D gene, J gene, clone size, CDR3 protein, CDR3 DNA. A D gene is named only where the DNA matches it firmly. Size is stated for part of the rows, as once, few or many counts, or as a class when the clone is expanded.

v_gene: TRBV5-6
d_gene: .
j_gene: TRBJ2-7
abundance: .
CDR3aa: CASSLRDSSYEQYF
CDR3nt: TGTGCCAGCAGCCTCCGGGACTCCTCCTACGAGCAGTACTTC

v_gene: TRBV4-1
d_gene: TRBD1
j_gene: TRBJ2-1
abundance: .
CDR3aa: CASSRGQGVDNEQFF
CDR3nt: TGCGCCAGCAGCCGAGGACAGGGAGTGGACAATGAGCAGTTCTTC

v_gene: TRBV7-7
d_gene: .
j_gene: TRBJ2-2
abundance: .
CDR3aa: CASTPSTGTGELFF
CDR3nt: TGTGCCAGCACCCCGTCGACTGGAACCGGGGAGCTGTTTTTT

v_gene: TRBV3-1/TRBV3-2
d_gene: TRBD1
j_gene: TRBJ1-1
abundance: .
CDR3aa: CASSQRTGMYF
CDR3nt: TGTGCCAGCAGCCAAAGGACAGGGATGTACTTT

v_gene: TRBV5-1
d_gene: .
j_gene: TRBJ1-1
abundance: .
CDR3aa: CASSSHPRGGTTEAFF
CDR3nt: TGCGCCAGCAGCTCGCATCCTCGGGGGGGAACGACTGAAGCTTTCTTT

v_gene: TRBV7-9
d_gene: TRBD1
j_gene: TRBJ1-5
abundance: .
CDR3aa: CASRQGNQPQHF
CDR3nt: TGTGCCAGCCGACAGGGTAATCAGCCCCAGCATTTT

v_gene: TRBV6-2/TRBV6-3
d_gene: TRBD1
j_gene: TRBJ1-2
abundance: .
CDR3aa: CASSRIPGQGEHYGYTF
CDR3nt: TGTGCCAGCAGTCGCATACCGGGACAGGGGGAACACTATGGCTACACCTTC

v_gene: TRBV4-1
d_gene: TRBD2
j_gene: TRBJ2-3
abundance: .
CDR3aa: CASSQDFSASGNTDTQYF
CDR3nt: TGCGCCAGCAGCCAAGATTTTTCCGCTAGCGGAAACACAGATACGCAGTATTTT

v_gene: TRBV19
d_gene: .
j_gene: TRBJ1-1
abundance: .
CDR3aa: CASSIGRGRVNTEAFF
CDR3nt: TGTGCCAGTAGTATTGGGAGGGGCAGGGTGAACACTGAAGCTTTCTTT

v_gene: TRBV10-2
d_gene: TRBD1
j_gene: TRBJ1-6
abundance: .
CDR3aa: CASSIQGANSPLHF
CDR3nt: TGCGCCAGCAGCATACAGGGGGCCAATTCACCCCTCCACTTT

v_gene: TRBV15
d_gene: .
j_gene: TRBJ2-5
abundance: .
CDR3aa: CATSIRLGQETQYF
CDR3nt: TGTGCCACCAGCATAAGACTAGGGCAAGAGACCCAGTACTTC

v_gene: TRBV4-2
d_gene: .
j_gene: TRBJ2-5
abundance: .
CDR3aa: CASSQEALGTLLYQETQYF
CDR3nt: TGTGCCAGCAGCCAAGAGGCCCTGGGGACATTATTGTACCAAGAGACCCAGTACTTC

v_gene: TRBV19
d_gene: .
j_gene: TRBJ1-6
abundance: .
CDR3aa: CASSMQQGFSYNSPLHF
CDR3nt: TGTGCCAGTAGTATGCAACAGGGATTCTCCTATAATTCACCCCTCCACTTT

v_gene: TRBV27
d_gene: .
j_gene: TRBJ1-2
abundance: .
CDR3aa: CASSSRLSPGLFFGRGYTF
CDR3nt: TGTGCCAGCAGTTCCAGACTCAGCCCAGGGTTATTCTTTGGAAGAGGCTACACCTTC

v_gene: TRBV7-2
d_gene: .
j_gene: TRBJ1-1
abundance: .
CDR3aa: CASSLHSLNTEAFF
CDR3nt: TGTGCCAGCAGCCTTCACTCCTTGAACACTGAAGCTTTCTTT

v_gene: TRBV6-4
d_gene: .
j_gene: TRBJ1-1
abundance: .
CDR3aa: CASRQTSNTEAFF
CDR3nt: TGTGCCAGCAGACAAACCTCGAACACTGAAGCTTTCTTT

v_gene: TRBV18
d_gene: TRBD1
j_gene: TRBJ2-7
abundance: .
CDR3aa: CASSPGTGSTYEQYF
CDR3nt: TGTGCCAGCTCACCCGGGACAGGGAGCACCTACGAGCAGTACTTC

v_gene: TRBV10-3
d_gene: .
j_gene: TRBJ1-1
abundance: once
CDR3aa: CAISVGGDTEAFF
CDR3nt: TGTGCCATCAGTGTAGGGGGGGACACTGAAGCTTTCTTT

v_gene: TRBV6-2/TRBV6-3
d_gene: .
j_gene: TRBJ2-7
abundance: few
CDR3aa: CASSYSTGGEQYF
CDR3nt: TGTGCCAGCAGTTACTCGACCGGGGGCGAGCAGTACTTC

v_gene: TRBV11-2
d_gene: .
j_gene: TRBJ1-1
abundance: .
CDR3aa: CASSLMGMNTEAFF
CDR3nt: TGTGCCAGCAGCTTAATGGGCATGAACACTGAAGCTTTCTTT

v_gene: TRBV27
d_gene: .
j_gene: TRBJ2-2
abundance: .
CDR3aa: CASSLFHGELFF
CDR3nt: TGTGCCAGCAGTTTATTCCACGGGGAGCTGTTTTTT

v_gene: TRBV19
d_gene: TRBD1
j_gene: TRBJ1-5
abundance: .
CDR3aa: CASSIDRVPDQPQHF
CDR3nt: TGTGCCAGTAGTATCGACAGGGTCCCGGATCAGCCCCAGCATTTT

v_gene: TRBV19
d_gene: TRBD1
j_gene: TRBJ1-2
abundance: .
CDR3aa: CASRDRGPIEGYTF
CDR3nt: TGTGCCAGTCGGGACAGGGGGCCCATCGAGGGCTACACCTTC

v_gene: TRBV5-1
d_gene: .
j_gene: TRBJ2-3
abundance: .
CDR3aa: CASSIQGSDTQYF
CDR3nt: TGCGCCAGCAGCATACAGGGTTCAGATACGCAGTATTTT

v_gene: TRBV19
d_gene: TRBD1
j_gene: TRBJ1-1
abundance: few
CDR3aa: CASSLWTGLGNTEAFF
CDR3nt: TGTGCCAGTAGTCTGTGGACAGGGCTAGGAAACACTGAAGCTTTCTTT

v_gene: TRBV9
d_gene: TRBD2
j_gene: TRBJ2-3
abundance: .
CDR3aa: CASSVASGAKGDTQYF
CDR3nt: TGTGCCAGCAGCGTAGCCAGCGGGGCTAAGGGGGATACGCAGTATTTT

v_gene: TRBV4-1
d_gene: .
j_gene: TRBJ2-3
abundance: .
CDR3aa: CASSSVELDTQYF
CDR3nt: TGCGCCAGCAGCTCGGTCGAGTTGGATACGCAGTATTTT

v_gene: TRBV19
d_gene: TRBD2
j_gene: TRBJ2-7
abundance: .
CDR3aa: CASRPGGGTSYEQYF
CDR3nt: TGTGCCAGTAGGCCAGGCGGGGGTACCTCCTACGAGCAGTACTTC

v_gene: TRBV2
d_gene: .
j_gene: TRBJ1-5
abundance: few
CDR3aa: CATRDEGQPQHF
CDR3nt: TGTGCCACCAGGGACGAGGGTCAGCCCCAGCATTTT

v_gene: TRBV29-1
d_gene: TRBD1
j_gene: TRBJ2-2
abundance: .
CDR3aa: CSVLGQGASNTGELFF
CDR3nt: TGCAGCGTCCTCGGTCAGGGGGCTTCGAACACCGGGGAGCTGTTTTTT

v_gene: TRBV11-3
d_gene: .
j_gene: TRBJ2-1
abundance: once
CDR3aa: CASSLRDREEQFF
CDR3nt: TGTGCCAGCAGCTTACGAGACCGGGAGGAGCAGTTCTTC

v_gene: TRBV19
d_gene: TRBD1
j_gene: TRBJ1-2
abundance: few
CDR3aa: CASSPWTGGHNYGYTF
CDR3nt: TGTGCCAGTAGTCCTTGGACAGGGGGACATAACTATGGCTACACCTTC

v_gene: TRBV4-1
d_gene: TRBD1
j_gene: TRBJ1-1
abundance: once
CDR3aa: CASSQAYRGPLGTEAFF
CDR3nt: TGCGCCAGCAGCCAAGCTTACAGGGGCCCCCTGGGCACTGAAGCTTTCTTT

v_gene: TRBV13
d_gene: .
j_gene: TRBJ1-2
abundance: .
CDR3aa: CASSPPPVPRGYGYTF
CDR3nt: TGTGCCAGCAGCCCACCACCGGTTCCAAGAGGTTATGGCTACACCTTC

v_gene: TRBV5-1
d_gene: .
j_gene: TRBJ1-1
abundance: .
CDR3aa: CASSLGGPEAFF
CDR3nt: TGCGCCAGCAGCTTGGGGGGCCCTGAAGCTTTCTTT

v_gene: TRBV28
d_gene: .
j_gene: TRBJ2-7
abundance: .
CDR3aa: CASTTKGGVPYEQYF
CDR3nt: TGTGCCAGCACCACCAAGGGGGGGGTTCCCTACGAGCAGTACTTC

v_gene: TRBV5-8
d_gene: .
j_gene: TRBJ2-7
abundance: .
CDR3aa: CASSLIGESVYEQYF
CDR3nt: TGTGCCAGCAGCTTGATAGGGGAAAGCGTCTACGAGCAGTACTTC

v_gene: TRBV6-6
d_gene: .
j_gene: TRBJ1-2
abundance: .
CDR3aa: CASSYGTTNYGYTF
CDR3nt: TGTGCCAGCAGTTACGGCACTACGAACTATGGCTACACCTTC

v_gene: TRBV28
d_gene: .
j_gene: TRBJ1-1
abundance: .
CDR3aa: CASSLSSVWAGDTEAFF
CDR3nt: TGTGCCAGCAGTTTAAGCAGCGTATGGGCAGGGGACACTGAAGCTTTCTTT

v_gene: TRBV4-1
d_gene: .
j_gene: TRBJ2-3
abundance: .
CDR3aa: CASSQDSGDLDTQYF
CDR3nt: TGCGCCAGCAGCCAAGATTCGGGAGATTTGGATACGCAGTATTTT

v_gene: TRBV5-4
d_gene: .
j_gene: TRBJ2-3
abundance: .
CDR3aa: CASSFGSGTDTQYF
CDR3nt: TGTGCCAGCAGCTTTGGGAGCGGGACAGATACGCAGTATTTT

v_gene: TRBV27
d_gene: TRBD1
j_gene: TRBJ1-1
abundance: .
CDR3aa: CASSLDRGVTEAFF
CDR3nt: TGTGCCAGCAGTTTGGACAGGGGAGTCACTGAAGCTTTCTTT

v_gene: TRBV2
d_gene: .
j_gene: TRBJ1-5
abundance: .
CDR3aa: CASSEAGTFINQPQHF
CDR3nt: TGTGCCAGCAGTGAAGCGGGGACATTTATCAATCAGCCCCAGCATTTT

v_gene: TRBV19
d_gene: TRBD2
j_gene: TRBJ2-1
abundance: .
CDR3aa: CASSMAGGPNEQFF
CDR3nt: TGTGCCAGTAGTATGGCGGGGGGTCCCAATGAGCAGTTCTTC

v_gene: TRBV10-2
d_gene: .
j_gene: TRBJ2-7
abundance: few
CDR3aa: CASSAGFPRNEQYF
CDR3nt: TGCGCCAGCAGTGCAGGCTTCCCAAGAAACGAGCAGTACTTC

v_gene: TRBV18
d_gene: .
j_gene: TRBJ1-2
abundance: .
CDR3aa: CASSPPFDGYTF
CDR3nt: TGTGCCAGCTCACCCCCTTTTGATGGCTACACCTTC

v_gene: TRBV12-3/TRBV12-4
d_gene: .
j_gene: TRBJ2-7
abundance: once
CDR3aa: CASSPSESYEQYF
CDR3nt: TGTGCCAGCAGTCCCTCTGAGTCCTACGAGCAGTACTTC

v_gene: TRBV5-1
d_gene: TRBD1
j_gene: TRBJ2-6
abundance: .
CDR3aa: CASSPGTGDSGANVLTF
CDR3nt: TGCGCCAGCAGCCCCGGGACAGGGGACTCTGGGGCCAACGTCCTGACTTTC